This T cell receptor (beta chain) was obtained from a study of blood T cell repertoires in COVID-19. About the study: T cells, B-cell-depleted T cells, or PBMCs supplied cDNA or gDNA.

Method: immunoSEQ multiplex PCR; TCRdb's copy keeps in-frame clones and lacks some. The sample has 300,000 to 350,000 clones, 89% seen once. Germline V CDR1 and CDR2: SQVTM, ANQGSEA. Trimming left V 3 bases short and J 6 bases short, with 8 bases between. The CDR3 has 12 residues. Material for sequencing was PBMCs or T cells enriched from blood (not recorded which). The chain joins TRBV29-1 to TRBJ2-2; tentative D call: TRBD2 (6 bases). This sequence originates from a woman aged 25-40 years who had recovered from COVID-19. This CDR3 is CSVEGDSGELFF. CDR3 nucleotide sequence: TGCAGCGTTGAGGGGGACTCCGGGGAGCTGTTTTTT.